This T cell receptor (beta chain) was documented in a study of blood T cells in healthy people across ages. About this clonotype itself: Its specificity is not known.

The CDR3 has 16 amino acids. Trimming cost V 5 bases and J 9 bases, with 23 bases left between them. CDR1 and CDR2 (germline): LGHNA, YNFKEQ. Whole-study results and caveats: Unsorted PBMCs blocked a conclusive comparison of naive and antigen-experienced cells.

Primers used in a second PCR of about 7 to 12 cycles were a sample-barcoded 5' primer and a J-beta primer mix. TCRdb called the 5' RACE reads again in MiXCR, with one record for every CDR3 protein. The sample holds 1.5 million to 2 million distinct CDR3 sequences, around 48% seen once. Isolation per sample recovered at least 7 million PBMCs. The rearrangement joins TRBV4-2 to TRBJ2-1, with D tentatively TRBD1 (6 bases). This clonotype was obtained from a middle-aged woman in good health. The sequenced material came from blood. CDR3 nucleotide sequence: TGTGCCAGCAGCGATGAGGAGAGGCAGGGGATCGCTGAGCAGTTCTTC. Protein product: CASSDEERQGIAEQFF.